This T cell receptor beta chain emerged from a study of blood T cell repertoires in COVID-19 (dated by TCRdb to 2020 to 2022). Some background on the complete study: Collaborator samples came from the United States, Italy and Spain and covered acute and convalescent phases of COVID-19. The repertoires were released in a freely available public database meant as a resource for research on the immune response to SARS-CoV-2. Nearly every sample came with metadata listing a de-identified subject ID, COVID-19 status, age in years and sex. The prospective study material was composed of cDNA or gDNA derived from T cells, B-cell-depleted T cells, or PBMCs. The dataset comprised deeply sampled blood TCRbeta repertoires from subjects exposed to, actively infected with, or recovered from COVID-19. HLA class I and class II types, where available, came from metadata supplied by the sample provider rather than from assay-based typing. The samples were drawn from the first 160 participants of the ongoing ImmuneRACE study and from 1,254 subjects provided by 6 global collaborators. Summary of the overall study and its limitations: How much clinical and demographic metadata was included differed by source and by participant, and the metadata was provided uncurated.

TCRbeta CDR3 regions were amplified from genomic DNA using the immunoSEQ Assay, a bias-controlled multiplex PCR. The original methods were these. The number of nucleated cells in each sample was estimated from the amplification of reference gene primers within the assay. To quantify the absolute abundance of each unique TCRbeta CDR3 rearrangement, sequence reads were collapsed and filtered. For each sample, productive Simpson clonality was calculated as the square root of Simpson's diversity index across productive rearrangements. Drawn from immuneACCESS, this table holds only the in-frame rearrangements with V and J called that TCRdb kept. Clones are partly lost; checked studies trace under half to an unresolved V gene and leave the rest unexplained. V, J and clone size were drawn from that table, and D and trimming were deduced from the DNA. This sample has 150,000 or so clones in its table, and 70% to 90% of those were observed once. The ten largest account for approximately 8% of the sample.

In Seattle, one collaborating source enrolled patients while the infection was active and tracked those patients longitudinally over the course of disease. The collaborating institutions used their own protocols to collect whole blood in K2EDTA tubes. For TCRbeta analysis, collaborator samples were shipped as frozen whole blood, as isolated PBMCs, or as DNA extracted from either sample type. The CDR3, cysteine through phenylalanine, is 14 amino acids long. Here the CDR3 DNA is all that survives: 42 bases in frame from base 1. Clipping removes 3 bases from V and 5 bases from J, with 4 as the unmatched junction base count. The germline V gene (reference sequence) sets CDR1 to LGHDT and CDR2 to YNNKEL. As for this clone: It has no known antigen specificity. One base away there is no much larger clone; base qualities are not given.

Input material: peripheral blood. The receptor chain draws on TRBV3-1 (or the pseudogene TRBV3-2) and TRBJ2-7; 10 junctional bases match TRBD1. This TCR came from a woman aged 60-70 years with COVID-19, enrolled during active disease. The nucleotide sequence reads TGTGCCAGCAGCCACGGACAGGGGGGCGACGAGCAGTACTTC. This yields the protein CASSHGQGGDEQYF.